This record covers a single TCR beta chain. These data are taken from a study of cytomegalovirus exposure and HLA in healthy donors. V lost 6 bases and J lost 5; bases outside the gene matches: 6. The germline V gene has CDR1 SGHRS and CDR2 YFSETQ. The CDR3 loop spans 15 amino acids. Only in-frame clones appear in the TCRdb table, and some are missing; sequencing was by immunoSEQ multiplex PCR. This table has roughly 200,000 clones, 80% to 90% appearing once. Sequencing was performed on PBMCs. The chain has TRBV5-1 and TRBJ2-5; 14 bases agree with TRBD2. This receptor was identified in a woman between 25 and 40 years old in good health and CMV-seronegative. Here the CDR3 reads CASTTSGRAGETQYF. The CDR3 nucleotides read TGCGCCAGCACGACTAGCGGGAGGGCAGGGGAGACCCAGTACTTC.